This T cell receptor (beta chain) was observed in a study of PD-L1 blockade in urothelial cancer. Overall study: It was at 3 weeks (second dose) and 6 weeks after treatment start that blood was analyzed.

This CDR3 comprises 17 residues. Trimming at V came to 3 bases and at J to 0 bases, leaving 1 base not matched to a gene. CDR1 is MNHEY, CDR2 SMNVEV, per germline (reference sequence). Pretreatment and on-treatment blood mononuclear cell samples were taken, totaling between 1 and 8 time points per patient. Some clones are missing from TCRdb's copy, which holds only in-frame ones; the method was immunoSEQ multiplex PCR. The data show more than 50,000 clones, approximately 80% seen once. The sequence derives from a man between 65 and 85 years old with urothelial cancer. This chain uses TRBV27 with TRBJ2-1; 14 bases fit TRBD2. The sequences come from PBMCs, collected around atezolizumab (anti-PD-L1) treatment. CDR3 DNA: TGTGCCAGCAGTTTTGGGACTAGCGGGAGCTCCTACAATGAGCAGTTCTTC. Translated: CASSFGTSGSSYNEQFF.